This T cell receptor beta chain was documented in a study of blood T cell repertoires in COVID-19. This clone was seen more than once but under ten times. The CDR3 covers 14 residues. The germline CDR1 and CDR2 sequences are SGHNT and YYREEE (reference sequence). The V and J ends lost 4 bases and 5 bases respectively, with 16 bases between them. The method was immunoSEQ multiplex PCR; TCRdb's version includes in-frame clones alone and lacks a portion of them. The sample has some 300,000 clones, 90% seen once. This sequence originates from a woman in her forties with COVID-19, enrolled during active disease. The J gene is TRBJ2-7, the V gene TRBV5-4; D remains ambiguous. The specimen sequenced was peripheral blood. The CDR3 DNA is TGTGCCAGCAGCCCTGGTGAGCGCGGCGACGAGCAGTACTTC. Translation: CASSPGERGDEQYF.